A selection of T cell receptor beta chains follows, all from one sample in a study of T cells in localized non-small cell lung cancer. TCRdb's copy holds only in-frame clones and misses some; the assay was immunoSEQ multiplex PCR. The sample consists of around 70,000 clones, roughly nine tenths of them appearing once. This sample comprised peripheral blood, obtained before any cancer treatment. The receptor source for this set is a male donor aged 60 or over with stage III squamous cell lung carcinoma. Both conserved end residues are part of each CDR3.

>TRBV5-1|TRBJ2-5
CASSLGLAGAQETQYF
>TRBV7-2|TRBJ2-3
CASSLMHSTDTQYF
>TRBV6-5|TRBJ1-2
CASSFGQNYGYTF
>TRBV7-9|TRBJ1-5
CASSQDRADQPQHF
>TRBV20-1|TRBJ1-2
CSAGSSLGYTF
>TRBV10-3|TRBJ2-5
CAIRRDSQETQYF
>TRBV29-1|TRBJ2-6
CSVEGTGSGANVLTF
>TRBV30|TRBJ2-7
CAWSLDADYEQYF
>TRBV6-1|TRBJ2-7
CASSTGTGLQQYF
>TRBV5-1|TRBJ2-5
CASSYPTGRAGETQYF
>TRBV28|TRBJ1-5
CASSLGGSAQHF
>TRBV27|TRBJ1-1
CASSRGTITEAFF
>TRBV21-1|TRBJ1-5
CASSTQGATNQPQHF
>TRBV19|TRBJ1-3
CASRTRSSGNTIYF
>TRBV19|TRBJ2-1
CASSIGGGNEQFF
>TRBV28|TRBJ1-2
CASSPRDRFNYGYTF
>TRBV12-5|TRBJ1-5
CASGLVQPGTLRNQPQHF
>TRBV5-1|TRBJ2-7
CASGTGVSYEQYF
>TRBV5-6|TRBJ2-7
CASSRAAGPYEQYF
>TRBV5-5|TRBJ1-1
CASSPEVRTEAFF
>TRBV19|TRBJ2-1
CASSIAGYNEQFF
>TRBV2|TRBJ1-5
CASRVTGNQPQHF
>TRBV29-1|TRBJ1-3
CSVQGSGGNTIYF
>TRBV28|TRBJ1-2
CASRIQAQGYTF
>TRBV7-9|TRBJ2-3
CASSFEGAGDTQYF
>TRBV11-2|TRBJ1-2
CASSPIGGIYGYTF
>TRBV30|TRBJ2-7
CAWARQGGRFEQYF
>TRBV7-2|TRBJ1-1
CASSSLRNTEAFF
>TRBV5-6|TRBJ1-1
CASWGSNTEAFF
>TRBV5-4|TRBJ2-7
CASSLGGGRGPEQYF
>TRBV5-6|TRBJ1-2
CASSLGRGLSGYTF
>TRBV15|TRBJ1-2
CATSRILGTGGGYTF
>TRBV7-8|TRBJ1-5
CASSLAYGDPSDQPQHF
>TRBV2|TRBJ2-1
CASSGTGNNEQFF
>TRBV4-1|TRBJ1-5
CASSRVDTDNQPQHF
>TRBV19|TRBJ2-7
CASSIRTANNYEQYF
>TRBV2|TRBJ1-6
CASVGGANSPLHF
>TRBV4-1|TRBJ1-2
CASSAGHNYGYTF